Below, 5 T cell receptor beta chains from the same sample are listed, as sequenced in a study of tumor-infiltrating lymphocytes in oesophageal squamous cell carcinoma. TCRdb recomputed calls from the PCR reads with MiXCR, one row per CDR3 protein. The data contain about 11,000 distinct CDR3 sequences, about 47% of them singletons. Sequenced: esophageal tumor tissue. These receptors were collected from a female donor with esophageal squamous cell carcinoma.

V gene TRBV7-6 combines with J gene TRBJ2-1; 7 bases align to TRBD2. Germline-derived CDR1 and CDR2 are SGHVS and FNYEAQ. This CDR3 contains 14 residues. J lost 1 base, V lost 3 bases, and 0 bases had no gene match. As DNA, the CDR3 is TGTGCCAGCAGCTTTAGCGGGTCCTACAATGAGCAGTTCTTC. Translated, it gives CASSFSGSYNEQFF.

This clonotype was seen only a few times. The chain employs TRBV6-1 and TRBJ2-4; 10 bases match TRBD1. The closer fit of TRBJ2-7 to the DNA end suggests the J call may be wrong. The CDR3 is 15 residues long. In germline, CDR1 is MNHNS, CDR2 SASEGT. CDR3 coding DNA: TGTGCCAGCAGTGAACCGGGACAGGGGACCTACGAGCAGTACTTC. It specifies CASSEPGQGTYEQYF.

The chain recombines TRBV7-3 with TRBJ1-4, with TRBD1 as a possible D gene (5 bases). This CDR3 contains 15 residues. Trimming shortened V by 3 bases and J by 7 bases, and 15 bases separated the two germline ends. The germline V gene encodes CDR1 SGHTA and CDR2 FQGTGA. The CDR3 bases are TGTGCCAGCAGCTTTGGGTCCGCGGGGGGTGAAAAACTGTTTTTT. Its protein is CASSFGSAGGEKLFF.

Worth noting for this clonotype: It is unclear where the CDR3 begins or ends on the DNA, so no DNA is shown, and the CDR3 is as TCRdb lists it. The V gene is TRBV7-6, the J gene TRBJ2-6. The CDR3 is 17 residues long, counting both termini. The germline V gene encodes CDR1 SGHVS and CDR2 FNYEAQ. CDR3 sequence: CASSSPPTRSRDPVLRF.

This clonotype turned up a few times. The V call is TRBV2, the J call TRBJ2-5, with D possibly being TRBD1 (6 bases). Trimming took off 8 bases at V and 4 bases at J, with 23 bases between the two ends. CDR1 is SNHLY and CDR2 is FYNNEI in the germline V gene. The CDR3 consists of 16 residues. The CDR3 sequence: CASSRQGSWIRETQYF. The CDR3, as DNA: TGTGCCAGCTCTCGGCAGGGGAGTTGGATCCGAGAGACCCAGTACTTC.